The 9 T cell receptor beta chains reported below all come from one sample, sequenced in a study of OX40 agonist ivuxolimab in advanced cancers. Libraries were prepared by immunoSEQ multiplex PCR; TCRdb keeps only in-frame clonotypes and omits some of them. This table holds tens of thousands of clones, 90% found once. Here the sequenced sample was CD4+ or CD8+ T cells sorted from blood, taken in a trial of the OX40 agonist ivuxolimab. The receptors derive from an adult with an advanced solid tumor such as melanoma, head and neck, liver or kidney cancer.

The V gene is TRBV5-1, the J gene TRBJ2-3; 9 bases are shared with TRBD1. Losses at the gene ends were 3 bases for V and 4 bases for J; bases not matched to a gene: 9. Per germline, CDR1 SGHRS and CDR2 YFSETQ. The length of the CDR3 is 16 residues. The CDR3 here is CASSSPGQGFSDTQYF. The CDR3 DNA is TGCGCCAGCAGCTCGCCGGGACAGGGCTTCTCAGATACGCAGTATTTT.

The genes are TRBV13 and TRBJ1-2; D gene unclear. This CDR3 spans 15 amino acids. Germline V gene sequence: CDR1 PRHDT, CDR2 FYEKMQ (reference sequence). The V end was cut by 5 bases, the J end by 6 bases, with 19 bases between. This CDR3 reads CASSASTSGSDGYTF. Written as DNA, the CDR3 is TGTGCCAGCAGCGCGAGTACTTCGGGGTCAGATGGCTACACCTTC.

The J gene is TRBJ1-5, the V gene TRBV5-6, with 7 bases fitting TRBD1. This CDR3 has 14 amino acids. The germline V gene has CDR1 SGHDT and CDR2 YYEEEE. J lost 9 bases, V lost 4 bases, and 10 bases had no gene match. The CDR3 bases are TGTGCCAGCAGCCTAGGACAGGCCGTGGGGCCCCAGCATTTT. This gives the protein CASSLGQAVGPQHF.

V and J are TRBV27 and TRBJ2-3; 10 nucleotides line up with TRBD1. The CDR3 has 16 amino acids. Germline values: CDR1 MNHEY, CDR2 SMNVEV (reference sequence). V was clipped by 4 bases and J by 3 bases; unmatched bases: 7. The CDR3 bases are TGTGCCAGCAGTTCCTCCGGGACAGGGGTGACAGATACGCAGTATTTT. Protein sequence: CASSSSGTGVTDTQYF.

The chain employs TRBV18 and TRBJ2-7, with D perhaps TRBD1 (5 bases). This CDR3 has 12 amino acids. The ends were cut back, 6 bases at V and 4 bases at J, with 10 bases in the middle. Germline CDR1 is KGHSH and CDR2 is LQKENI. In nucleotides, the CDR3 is TGTGCCAGCTCTCGAGACAGTTACGAGCAGTACTTC. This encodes CASSRDSYEQYF. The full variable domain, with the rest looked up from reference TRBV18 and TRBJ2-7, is NAGVMQNPRHLVRRRGQEARLRCSPMKGHSHVYWYRQLPEEGLKFMVYLQKENIIDESGMPKERFSAEFPKEGPSILRIQQVVRGDSAAYFCASSRDSYEQYFGPGTRLTVT.

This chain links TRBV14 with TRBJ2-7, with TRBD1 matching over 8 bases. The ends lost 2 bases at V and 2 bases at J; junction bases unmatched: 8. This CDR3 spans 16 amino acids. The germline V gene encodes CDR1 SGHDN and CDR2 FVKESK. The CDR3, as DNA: TGTGCCAGCAGCCAATCGCCGGGACAGGCCGCCTACGAGCAGTACTTC. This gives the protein CASSQSPGQAAYEQYF.

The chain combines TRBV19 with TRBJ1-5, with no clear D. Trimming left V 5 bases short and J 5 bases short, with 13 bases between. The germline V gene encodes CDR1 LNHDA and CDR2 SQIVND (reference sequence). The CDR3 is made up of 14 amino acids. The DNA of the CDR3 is TGTGCCAGTAGTGTGCCGTCGCTCCATCAGCCCCAGCATTTT. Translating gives CASSVPSLHQPQHF.

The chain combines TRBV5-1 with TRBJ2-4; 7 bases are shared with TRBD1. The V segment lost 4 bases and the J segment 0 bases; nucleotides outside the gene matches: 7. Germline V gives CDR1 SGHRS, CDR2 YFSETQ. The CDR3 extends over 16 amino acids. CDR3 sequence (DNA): TGCGCCAGCAGCGACTGGGACAGACTAGCCAAAAACATTCAGTACTTC. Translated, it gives CASSDWDRLAKNIQYF.

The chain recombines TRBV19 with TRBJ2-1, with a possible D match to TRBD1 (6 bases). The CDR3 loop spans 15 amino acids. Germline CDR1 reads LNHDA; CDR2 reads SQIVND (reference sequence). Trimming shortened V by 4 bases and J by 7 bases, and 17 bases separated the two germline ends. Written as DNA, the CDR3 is TGTGCCAGTAGTAAGACCGGGACATCAAGTAATGAGCAGTTCTTC. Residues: CASSKTGTSSNEQFF.